Below are 8 T cell receptor beta chains sequenced from a single sample in a study of beta chain features in type 1 diabetes (dated by TCRdb to the late 2010s). Libraries were constructed by the immunoSEQ multiplex PCR assay. The High Capacity cDNA Reverse Transcription Kit was used to reverse transcribe all of the isolated RNA, meaning that expressed TCRB transcripts were what got sequenced. TCRdb carries this immuneACCESS record with in-frame sequences only. Its versions omit some clonotypes, under half of them owing to an unresolved V gene in the studies checked, with the rest unexplained. The sample table records 400,000 to 450,000 clones; about 15% of these occur just once. The ten largest clones represent around 0.035% of the sample. The sequenced material came from naive CD4+ T cells from blood. According to the study, the label for this sample's cell subset or site signals: true naive CD4+ T cells. The origin of the receptors is a man aged 25 to 45 in good health.

In its sample, this clone was seen a few times. The genes are TRBV19 and TRBJ1-5, with D perhaps matching TRBD1 (5 bases). Germline V gene data show CDR1 as LNHDA and CDR2 as SQIVND (reference sequence). This CDR3 has 13 residues. The V gene lost 8 bases and the J gene lost 3 bases, with 11 bases spanning the gap. CDR3 sequence: CASSKGFNQPQHF. CDR3 nucleotides: TGTGCCAGTTCGAAGGGGTTCAATCAGCCCCAGCATTTT.

This sequence joins TRBV30 and TRBJ1-4; 7 bases match TRBD1. Germline trimming cut 3 bases from V and 4 bases from J; bases unmatched to any gene: 14. In germline, CDR1 is GTSNPN, CDR2 SVGIG (reference sequence). There are 17 residues in the CDR3. CDR3 sequence: CAWSRGTASRLNEKLFF. The CDR3 nucleotides read TGTGCCTGGAGCAGGGGGACAGCGTCAAGACTTAATGAAAAACTGTTTTTT.

The chain is built from TRBV18 and TRBJ2-2; D not resolved. The CDR3 is made up of 12 amino acids. V lost 0 bases and J lost 8, with 4 bases in between. Per germline, CDR1 KGHSH and CDR2 LQKENI. CDR3 sequence: CASSPPVGELFF. The CDR3 nucleotides are TGTGCCAGCTCACCACCGGTGGGGGAGCTGTTTTTT.

There are a few counts of this clone. CDR3 region: CASSEVQNYEQYF. CDR3 in DNA: TGTGCCAGCAGTGAAGTACAGAACTACGAGCAGTACTTC. J is TRBJ2-7 and V is TRBV6-1, with no clear D. CDR1 is MNHNS and CDR2 is SASEGT in the germline V gene. V was pared by 1 base and J by 3 bases, with 7 bases between. This CDR3 is built from 13 residues.

This clone was picked up a small number of times. The chain has TRBV7-9 and TRBJ2-5; weak D call: TRBD1 (5 bases). This CDR3 is built from 13 residues. Trimming removed 4 bases from V and 3 bases from J, with 9 bases in between. The germline V gene encodes CDR1 SEHNR and CDR2 FQNEAQ (reference sequence). The chain's CDR3 is CASSSDRKETQYF. DNA for the CDR3: TGTGCCAGCAGCTCCGACAGAAAAGAGACCCAGTACTTC.

The V and J genes are TRBV10-3 and TRBJ2-3, with 11 positions matching TRBD1. Germline values: CDR1 ENHRY, CDR2 SYGVKD. CDR3 length: 14 residues. V dropped 9 bases and J dropped 4; count of bases not matched to a gene: 6. CDR3 bases: TGTGCCATTACCGGGACAGGGGGTGCAGATACGCAGTATTTT. It encodes CAITGTGGADTQYF.

This clone was recorded a few times. The chain couples TRBV2 to TRBJ2-3; no firm D call. V dropped 6 bases and J dropped 6 bases, with 19 bases sitting between them. Per the germline V gene, CDR1 is SNHLY and CDR2 is FYNNEI. This CDR3 contains 15 residues. The CDR3 region is CASRGGPTYSDTQYF. CDR3 nucleotides: TGTGCCAGCAGGGGCGGACCCACCTATAGCGATACGCAGTATTTT.

The genes are TRBV23-1 and TRBJ2-5; 8 nucleotides align to TRBD1. TRBV23-1 has ORF status, its function being uncertain. The CDR3 has 14 residues. The junction had 7 bases not matched to a gene; V was cut back by 6 bases and J by 4 bases. CDR3 sequence reads: CASRPQGARETQYF. Written as DNA, the CDR3 is TGCGCCAGCAGGCCGCAGGGGGCACGAGAGACCCAGTACTTC.